These 10 T cell receptor beta chains originate from one sample sequenced in a study of blood T cell repertoires in COVID-19. Sequencing was performed with immunoSEQ multiplex PCR; in TCRdb, only in-frame clones are kept and a portion is missing. The sample consists of 200,000 to 250,000 clones, nearly 90% of them appearing once. The material sequenced was PBMCs or T cells enriched from blood (not recorded which). The receptor set was obtained from a man under 40 who had recovered from COVID-19.

This chain connects TRBV27 to TRBJ1-2; 7 bases line up with TRBD1. There are 12 residues in the CDR3. CDR1 MNHEY and CDR2 SMNVEV come from the germline V gene (reference sequence). J was trimmed by 7 bases and V by 6 bases; bases with no gene match: 5. In nucleotides, the CDR3 is TGTGCCAGCAGCGGGACAGTAGGTGGCTACACCTTC. As protein: CASSGTVGGYTF.

The chain combines TRBV4-3 with TRBJ1-2; possibly TRBD1 for D (6 bases). Trimming shortened V by 0 bases and J by 2 bases, and 13 bases separated the two germline ends. The V gene's germline CDR1 is LGHNA and CDR2 YSLEER. This CDR3 spans 16 amino acids. CDR3 in DNA: TGCGCCAGCAGCCAAGATTATACAGGGTCCAACTATGGCTACACCTTC. As protein: CASSQDYTGSNYGYTF.

The chain joins TRBV27 to TRBJ1-2; the D gene is possibly TRBD1 (5 bases). CDR1 is MNHEY, CDR2 SMNVEV, per germline (reference sequence). V lost 8 bases, J lost 3 bases, and 16 bases lay in between. The CDR3 spans 14 residues. CDR3 coding DNA: TGTGCCAGCGGACGGACGGGGGGTTACTATGGCTACACCTTC. This sequence encodes CASGRTGGYYGYTF.

The chain employs TRBV19 and TRBJ1-2; the D gene is possibly TRBD1 (5 bases). This CDR3 has 13 amino acids. Germline V gives CDR1 LNHDA, CDR2 SQIVND (reference sequence). V was clipped by 7 bases and J by 3 bases, with 12 bases between them. The CDR3 nucleotides read TGTGCCAGTAAAAGGGGCGGTCACTATGGCTACACCTTC. This encodes CASKRGGHYGYTF.

The V gene is TRBV28, the J gene TRBJ1-4; a weak D match, TRBD1 (5 bases). The germline V gene has CDR1 MDHEN and CDR2 SYDVKM. The CDR3 loop spans 14 amino acids. Written as DNA, the CDR3 is TGTGCTGGGGGAGGGACGGCAACTAATGAAAAACTGTTTTTT. Protein product: CAGGGTATNEKLFF.

The V and J genes are TRBV3-1 (or the pseudogene TRBV3-2) and TRBJ1-6; no definite D call. The CDR3 runs 14 residues. Germline CDR1 LGHDT, CDR2 YNNKEL (reference sequence). The V end lost 3 bases, the J end lost 9 bases, and 12 bases lay between the germline ends. The CDR3 here is CASSHPQAGSPLHF. Here the CDR3 DNA reads TGTGCCAGCAGCCACCCCCAGGCGGGTTCACCCCTCCACTTT.

This chain connects TRBV20-1 to TRBJ2-3; TRBD2 matches at 8 bases. The germline CDR1 and CDR2 sequences are DFQATT and SNEGSKA (reference sequence). The CDR3 runs to 19 residues. The V segment lost 3 bases and the J segment 0 bases; nucleotides outside the gene matches: 17. This chain's CDR3 is CSASDPQAGEVPSTDTQYF. The CDR3, as DNA: TGCAGTGCTAGTGATCCACAAGCGGGAGAGGTACCTAGCACAGATACGCAGTATTTT.

The chain recombines TRBV5-1 with TRBJ2-5; unclear D gene. Trimming shortened V by 4 bases and J by 5 bases, and 12 bases separated the two germline ends. The CDR3 spans 13 residues. Germline loops: CDR1 SGHRS, CDR2 YFSETQ. The CDR3 coding sequence is TGCGCCAGCAGCACCAGCGAGGCGGAGACCCAGTACTTC. Its translation: CASSTSEAETQYF.

This clone has only a few counts. The chain is built from TRBV5-5 and TRBJ1-6, with 8 bases fitting TRBD1. The CDR3 covers 16 residues. V shed 0 bases and J 14 bases; nucleotides not matched to a gene: 13. Germline V lookup: CDR1 SGHKS, CDR2 YYEKEE (reference sequence). CDR3 sequence: CASSLDRGVTVGTLHF. CDR3 coding DNA: TGTGCCAGCAGCTTGGACAGGGGGGTGACTGTTGGTACCCTCCACTTT.

The rearrangement uses TRBV9 and TRBJ2-7; no reliable D call. Per the germline V gene, CDR1 is SGDLS and CDR2 is YYNGEE. The CDR3 totals 14 residues. The V end lost 0 bases, the J end lost 0 bases, and 7 bases lay between the germline ends. DNA for the CDR3: TGTGCCAGCAGCGTAGGATCTAACTCCTACGAGCAGTACTTC. The encoded protein is CASSVGSNSYEQYF.